This note documents a single T cell receptor beta chain sequence. Antigen specificity is unknown. The germline V gene encodes CDR1 SGHKS and CDR2 YYEKEE (reference sequence). The V end was cut by 7 bases, the J end by 7 bases, with 18 bases between. This CDR3 region has 14 residues. This sample is part of a study of CD8 T cells in ankylosing spondylitis. Broader study findings: Apparently characteristic of ankylosing spondylitis blood was a TCR beta motif (fewer than ten highly homologous variants). Disease-associated clones were reportedly significantly overrepresented in matched ankylosing spondylitis synovial fluid.

Via MiXCR, TCRdb re-called the 5' RACE reads, giving one row per CDR3 protein. The sample yields about 140,000 distinct CDR3 sequences, 6.5% to 8.5% seen once. Sequenced: synovial fluid, either unsorted or a sorted T cell fraction (not recorded which). The chain uses TRBV5-5 and TRBJ1-5; possible D gene TRBD1, 6 bases. The source is a male donor with ankylosing spondylitis. CDR3 sequence reads: CASGSGPGEQPQHF. The CDR3 nucleotides read TGTGCCAGCGGCTCCGGGCCAGGGGAACAGCCCCAGCATTTT.